Listed below are T cell receptor beta chains from one sample, sequenced in a study of cytomegalovirus exposure and HLA in healthy donors. Generated by immunoSEQ multiplex PCR, the TCRdb table keeps only in-frame clones and is missing some. In the table there are around 150,000 clones, around 74% of which are singletons. Material: PBMCs. The receptor source for this set is a female donor in good health and CMV-seronegative. The CDR3 runs from the conserved cysteine through the conserved F or W.

TRBV5-1	CASSLGQGDRGYTF
TRBV27	CASSPPRPNTIYF
TRBV13	CASSSTGLAKETQYF
TRBV30	CAWSWGPDTQYF
TRBV5-1	CASSLGAGSEQFF
TRBV28	CASSLSGTNTDTQYF
TRBV7-2	CASSHGTRGEPQHF
TRBV7-2	CASSWPGQGPHNEQFF
TRBV18	CASSSAGANYGYTF
TRBV5-6	CASSLRDTGGYGYTF
TRBV4-1	CASSQDGGGAKETQYF
TRBV7-2	CASSVWGSTSTDTQYF
TRBV4-1	CASSQASGNYNEKLFF
TRBV6-4	CASSDTGQSYEQYF
TRBV6-5	CASQRGDRDYGYTF
TRBV30	CAWSKQGDQPQHF
TRBV5-1	CASSLAGYNYGYTF
TRBV19	CASSSEYSGANVLTF